A single sample is the source of the 23 T cell receptor beta chains below, sequenced in a study of beta chain features in type 1 diabetes listed by TCRdb under 2018. Study-wide findings and limitations: In all four CD4+ subsets, TCRB CDR3 length was moderately but significantly shorter in type 1 diabetes patients.

Their target antigens are unknown. Libraries were built with the immunoSEQ multiplex PCR assay. The entire amount of isolated RNA was reverse transcribed using the High Capacity cDNA Reverse Transcription Kit, so the sequenced TCRB transcripts were expressed ones. TCRdb carries this immuneACCESS record with in-frame sequences only. Its versions omit some clonotypes, under half of them owing to an unresolved V gene in the studies checked, with the rest unexplained. The sample has roughly 400,000 clones on record, 9.5% to 10% of them singletons. The ten largest make up about 0.6% of the sample. The specimen sequenced was central memory CD4+ T cells from blood. These receptors came from a man aged 25-40 years with type 1 diabetes.

In this sample, this clone turned up a few times. This sequence joins TRBV5-1 and TRBJ1-1; D not resolved. CDR1 and CDR2 (germline): SGHRS, YFSETQ. This CDR3 is built from 15 residues. V dropped 0 bases and J dropped 6 bases, with 15 bases sitting between them. The CDR3 protein is CASSLAEVAGSEAFF. The CDR3, as DNA: TGCGCCAGCAGCTTGGCCGAGGTAGCGGGATCTGAAGCTTTCTTT.

This clone was recorded at least ten times. The rearrangement joins TRBV7-2 to TRBJ2-1, with 12 nucleotides matching TRBD2. Germline CDR1 SGHTA, CDR2 FQGNSA. V lost 4 bases to trimming and J lost 4 bases; unmatched junction nucleotides: 5. The CDR3 is made up of 16 amino acids. The CDR3 DNA sequence: TGTGCCAGCAGCTGGAACCTAGCGGGAGGGTACAATGAGCAGTTCTTC. Translated, it gives CASSWNLAGGYNEQFF.

The V gene is TRBV29-1, the J gene TRBJ2-1, with no clear D. Germline V gives CDR1 SQVTM, CDR2 ANQGSEA. With 6 bases removed from V and 6 bases from J, the gap between germline ends came to 12 bases. CDR3 length: 12 residues. Here the CDR3 reads CSVRTNSNEQFF. For the CDR3, the DNA is TGCAGCGTCCGAACAAACAGCAATGAGCAGTTCTTC.

This clone has only a few counts. The CDR3 region is CAIRGTGGDEQYF. The CDR3 DNA reads as TGTGCCATCAGGGGGACAGGTGGGGACGAGCAGTACTTC. The J gene is TRBJ2-7, the V gene TRBV2; TRBD1 matches 8 bases. CDR1 and CDR2 from the germline V gene are SNHLY and FYNNEI. CDR3 length equals 13 residues. V gave up 10 bases and J gave up 5 bases; unmatched junction bases: 10.

This clone was seen a few times. The rearrangement links TRBV6-6 to TRBJ2-5, with 7 bases aligning to TRBD1. V shed 6 bases, J shed 5 bases, and the junction held 9 bases outside the gene matches. CDR3 length: 14 amino acids. Germline V CDR1 and CDR2: MNHNY, SVGAGI (reference sequence). CDR3: CASSRDRVWETQYF. The DNA of the CDR3 is TGTGCCAGCAGCCGAGACAGGGTGTGGGAGACCCAGTACTTC.

The V and J genes are TRBV28 and TRBJ1-2, with no clear D. This CDR3 has 14 amino acids. CDR1 is MDHEN and CDR2 is SYDVKM in the germline V gene. Here the CDR3 reads CALSGDEGNYGYTF. The CDR3 nucleotides are TGTGCATTATCGGGCGACGAGGGAAACTATGGCTACACCTTC.

The DNA of the CDR3 is TGTGCCAGCAGCCGACAATGGGGCCAAAACACTGAAGCTTTCTTT. Translating it yields CASSRQWGQNTEAFF. V gene TRBV7-2 combines with J gene TRBJ1-1, with D possibly TRBD1 on 5 matching bases. The V end lost 5 bases, the J end lost 2 bases, and 15 bases lay between the germline ends. The V gene's germline CDR1 is SGHTA and CDR2 FQGNSA. The CDR3 extends over 15 amino acids.

With regard to this clone: This may be a read error: a much more frequent sequence differs by one nucleotide. The chain is built from TRBV7-8 and TRBJ1-1, with unresolved D. The CDR3 runs 13 residues. V lost 3 bases to trimming and J lost 1 base, with 6 bases between them. CDR1 and CDR2 from the germline V gene are SGHVS and FQNEAQ. For the CDR3, the DNA is TGTGCCAGCAGCTTCACAGAGAACACTGAAGCTTTCTTT. This gives the protein CASSFTENTEAFF.

The genes are TRBV5-1 and TRBJ1-1; unclear D gene. This CDR3 has 16 amino acids. V was clipped by 5 bases and J by 0 bases, with 17 bases between them. Germline V gives CDR1 SGHRS, CDR2 YFSETQ. The CDR3 loop reads CASRNSPGFMNTEAFF. Here the CDR3 DNA reads TGCGCCAGCAGAAATTCGCCGGGATTCATGAACACTGAAGCTTTCTTT. The whole variable domain, remainder taken from reference TRBV5-1 and TRBJ1-1, is KAGVTQTPRYLIKTRGQQVTLSCSPISGHRSVSWYQQTPGQGLQFLFEYFSETQRNKGNFPGRFSGRQFSNSRSEMNVSTLELGDSALYLCASRNSPGFMNTEAFFGQGTRLTVV.

The chain employs TRBV2 and TRBJ2-7; the match to TRBD2 covers 9 bases. With V trimmed by 7 bases and J by 4 bases, 5 bases remained unmatched. The CDR3 has 13 residues. Germline CDR1 and CDR2: SNHLY and FYNNEI. CDR3 amino acids: CASIRLAGYEQYF. CDR3 nucleotides: TGTGCCAGCATAAGGCTAGCGGGGTACGAGCAGTACTTC.

This clone occurred a few times. This chain uses TRBV13 with TRBJ1-1; possibly TRBD1 for D (6 bases). Germline loops: CDR1 PRHDT, CDR2 FYEKMQ (reference sequence). CDR3 size: 15 residues. V was pared by 1 base and J by 2 bases, with 11 bases between. In nucleotides, the CDR3 is TGTGCCAGCAGCTTAGACGCCAGGGGAAACACTGAAGCTTTCTTT. As protein: CASSLDARGNTEAFF.

A few counts support this clone. The junction shows a germline mismatch at one end, possibly a read error. The chain couples TRBV5-4 to TRBJ2-2, with D possibly matching TRBD2 (6 bases). There are 15 residues in the CDR3. Germline V gives CDR1 SGHNT, CDR2 YYREEE (reference sequence). This CDR3 reads CASRRWAGSTGELFF. The CDR3 nucleotides read TGCGCCAGCAGGCGTTGGGCGGGAAGCACCGGGGAGCTGTTTTTT.

This sequence joins TRBV7-8 and TRBJ2-7; D assignment may be TRBD1 or TRBD2 (7 bases each). CDR1 SGHVS and CDR2 FQNEAQ come from the germline V gene. There are 16 residues in the CDR3. With 5 bases removed from V and 3 bases from J, the gap between germline ends came to 20 bases. CDR3 in DNA: TGTGCCAGCAGCCCATGGGGAGGGCAGGGGGGCTACGAGCAGTACTTC. Translating it yields CASSPWGGQGGYEQYF.

V and J are TRBV30 and TRBJ1-2; possibly TRBD1 for D (5 bases). Trimming left V 0 bases short and J 8 bases short, with 13 bases between. The germline gives CDR1 GTSNPN, CDR2 SVGIG (reference sequence). CDR3 length equals 13 residues. CDR3 in amino acids: CAWSVTGAHGYTF. In DNA, the CDR3 is TGTGCCTGGAGTGTAACTGGGGCTCACGGCTACACCTTC. The full variable domain, with the rest looked up from reference TRBV30 and TRBJ1-2, is SQTIHQWPATLVQPVGSPLSLECTVEGTSNPNLYWYRQAAGRGLQLLFYSVGIGQISSEVPQNLSASRPQDRQFILSSKKLLLSDSGFYLCAWSVTGAHGYTFGSGTRLTVV.

The CDR3 region is CASSQGDRLNYGYTF. The CDR3 DNA sequence: TGCGCCAGCAGCCAAGGGGACAGACTTAACTATGGCTACACCTTC. The chain couples TRBV4-1 to TRBJ1-2, with 7 bases identical to TRBD1. Germline V CDR1 and CDR2: MGHRA, YSYEKL. Trimming removed 1 base from V and 1 base from J; junction bases left unmatched: 3. This CDR3 is 15 amino acids long.

V is TRBV2 and J is TRBJ2-3; 9 positions agree with TRBD2. Germline V gene sequence: CDR1 SNHLY, CDR2 FYNNEI. Losses at the gene ends were 4 bases for V and 5 bases for J; bases not matched to a gene: 7. CDR3 length: 15 amino acids. This chain's CDR3 is CASSVGLAGGDTQYF. The CDR3 coding sequence is TGTGCCAGCAGTGTGGGACTAGCAGGCGGAGATACGCAGTATTTT.

This clone has just a few counts. V is TRBV20-1 and J is TRBJ2-7; D is possibly TRBD2 (6 bases). Trimming removed 5 bases from V and 4 bases from J, with 9 bases in between. The CDR3 contains 11 residues. Germline-derived CDR1 and CDR2 are DFQATT and SNEGSKA (reference sequence). The CDR3 protein is CSAWLAYEQYF. Written as DNA, the CDR3 is TGCAGTGCTTGGCTAGCGTACGAGCAGTACTTC.

As regards this clone: An end of the junction differs from the germline gene, which may be a read error. Additional DNA sequences in this sample encode the identical CDR3. The chain combines TRBV4-2 with TRBJ2-7, with 8 bases lining up with TRBD2. CDR3 size: 14 residues. CDR1 is LGHNA and CDR2 is YNFKEQ in the germline V gene. The CDR3 region has the DNA TGTGCCAGCAGCCAAGTTAGCGGGGCGAGGGAGCAGTACTTT. This encodes CASSQVSGAREQYF.

The V call is TRBV4-3, the J call TRBJ1-5; D uncertain. The CDR3 contains 16 residues. The V gene lost 1 base and the J gene lost 0 bases, with 10 bases spanning the gap. Germline V lookup: CDR1 LGHNA, CDR2 YSLEER. CDR3 sequence reads: CASSQARRSSNQPQHF. The CDR3 DNA is TGCGCCAGCAGCCAAGCGAGACGGTCTAGCAATCAGCCCCAGCATTTT.

This chain connects TRBV6-6 to TRBJ2-7, with D perhaps matching TRBD1 or TRBD2 (5 bases each). The CDR3 runs 12 residues. V lost 8 bases to trimming and J lost 7 bases, with 15 bases between them. The germline V gene has CDR1 MNHNY and CDR2 SVGAGI (reference sequence). The CDR3 DNA follows: TGTGCCAGCGCAGGGAGCTACGGGGAGCAGTACTTC. It specifies CASAGSYGEQYF.

The V and J genes are TRBV6-1 and TRBJ1-1; weak D call: TRBD1 (5 bases). CDR3 length: 14 residues. The V end was cut by 6 bases, the J end by 1 base, with 12 bases between. Germline CDR1 MNHNS, CDR2 SASEGT. The CDR3 spells CASRLQETNTEAFF. The CDR3 DNA follows: TGTGCCAGCAGGCTACAGGAGACGAACACTGAAGCTTTCTTT.

A few counts support this clone. J is TRBJ1-4 and V is TRBV6-1; D is ambiguous. The CDR3 runs to 15 residues. In germline, CDR1 is MNHNS, CDR2 SASEGT. V shed 6 bases and J shed 0 bases, with 11 bases lying between them. The chain's CDR3 is CASRLGSATNEKLFF. CDR3 sequence (DNA): TGTGCCAGCAGGTTAGGCTCTGCAACTAATGAAAAACTGTTTTTT.

This clone was seen a few times. J is TRBJ2-1 and V is TRBV29-1; D is possibly TRBD1 (6 bases). The ends were cut back, 4 bases at V and 4 bases at J, with 11 bases in the middle. Germline V gene data show CDR1 as SQVTM and CDR2 as ANQGSEA. This CDR3 spans 13 amino acids. The CDR3 loop reads CSVAGQNYNEQFF. In DNA form, the CDR3 reads TGCAGCGTTGCCGGACAGAATTACAATGAGCAGTTCTTC.